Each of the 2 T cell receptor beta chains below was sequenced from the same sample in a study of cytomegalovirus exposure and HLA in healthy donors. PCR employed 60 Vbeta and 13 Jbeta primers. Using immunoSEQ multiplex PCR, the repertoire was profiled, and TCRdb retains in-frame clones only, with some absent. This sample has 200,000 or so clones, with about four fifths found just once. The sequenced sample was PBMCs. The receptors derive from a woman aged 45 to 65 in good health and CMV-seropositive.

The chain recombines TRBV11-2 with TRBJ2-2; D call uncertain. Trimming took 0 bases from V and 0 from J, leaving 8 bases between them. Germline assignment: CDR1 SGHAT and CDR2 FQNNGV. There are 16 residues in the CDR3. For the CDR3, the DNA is TGTGCCAGCAGCTTAGATCAGGTTTCGAACACCGGGGAGCTGTTTTTT. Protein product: CASSLDQVSNTGELFF.

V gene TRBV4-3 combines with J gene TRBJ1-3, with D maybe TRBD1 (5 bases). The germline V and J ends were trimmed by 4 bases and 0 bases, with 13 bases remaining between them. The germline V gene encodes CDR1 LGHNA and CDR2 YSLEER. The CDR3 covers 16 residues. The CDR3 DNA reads TGCGCCAGCAGCCCCCAGACAGTCAGCTCTGGAAACACCATATATTTT. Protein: CASSPQTVSSGNTIYF.